This TCR beta chain was sequenced during a study of blood T cell repertoires in COVID-19. Across the study: Whether acute or convalescent, the COVID-19 samples came from the United States, Italy and Spain. PBMCs, B-cell-depleted T cells, or T cells provided the cDNA or gDNA that made up the material.

Original data processing: Counts of nucleated cells, estimated from reference gene primer amplification, were obtained. TCRdb's copy holds only in-frame clones and misses some; the assay was immunoSEQ multiplex PCR. The DNA gave D and trimming, while V, J and clone size come from that table. The data hold hundreds of thousands of clones, with roughly 88% observed a single time. The CDR3 length is 13 residues. Trimming stripped 4 bases from V and 3 bases from J, with 10 bases between. Germline CDR1 reads SGHRS; CDR2 reads YFSETQ. Participants, roughly 18 to 90 years old, spanned around 25 US areas. The sequenced material came from PBMCs or T cells enriched from blood (not recorded which). The sequence was collected from a woman between 35 and 50 years old with acute COVID-19. The chain employs TRBV5-1 and TRBJ1-2; D is perhaps TRBD1 (5 bases). The CDR3 loop is CASSPLGDYGYTF. CDR3 sequence (DNA): TGCGCCAGCAGCCCCTTAGGGGACTATGGCTACACCTTC.